The 18 T cell receptor beta chains reported below all come from one sample, sequenced in a study of T cell changes during pregnancy in multiple sclerosis. Profiling relied on immunoSEQ multiplex PCR, and the TCRdb table lists in-frame clones only, not all of them. The sample has approximately 48,000 clones; roughly 94% are singletons. Sequences were derived from CD4+ T cells from peripheral blood mononuclear cells, sampled in the second trimester of pregnancy. These receptors came from a female donor with multiple sclerosis, enrolled in a pregnancy study.

V gene TRBV30 combines with J gene TRBJ1-6, with TRBD1 matching over 10 bases. Trimming cost V 8 bases and J 7 bases; bases outside gene matches: 5. The CDR3 is 13 amino acids. Germline V gives CDR1 GTSNPN, CDR2 SVGIG (reference sequence). The CDR3 DNA sequence: TGTGCCGGACGGGACAGGGGAAATTCACCCCTCCACTTT. It encodes CAGRDRGNSPLHF.

The chain joins TRBV6-1 to TRBJ2-3; 8 bases match TRBD2. Germline CDR1 is MNHNS and CDR2 is SASEGT. The CDR3 is 15 amino acids. The V and J ends lost 4 bases and 1 base, in that order; junction bases with no gene match: 4. This CDR3 reads CASSGTGRGTDTQYF. The CDR3 bases are TGTGCCAGCAGTGGGACCGGGAGGGGCACAGATACGCAGTATTTT.

This clone was seen once. This chain joins TRBV30 and TRBJ1-6; D gene ambiguous. Deletions cut 6 bases from V and 4 bases from J, with 10 bases between. The CDR3 loop spans 13 amino acids. CDR1 GTSNPN and CDR2 SVGIG come from the germline V gene (reference sequence). The CDR3 bases are TGTGCCTGTCGAGCGGAGTATAATTCACCCCTCCACTTT. This gives the protein CACRAEYNSPLHF.

V is TRBV7-8 and J is TRBJ1-1; 7 bases agree with TRBD1. There are 18 residues in the CDR3. Germline assignment: CDR1 SGHVS and CDR2 FQNEAQ. J was trimmed by 11 bases and V by 2 bases; bases with no gene match: 23. DNA of the CDR3: TGTGCCAGCAGCTTAAGGGAGACAGGGTCTAAAAAAGGCGATGGGGCTTTCTTT. Residues: CASSLRETGSKKGDGAFF.

In DNA form, the CDR3 reads TGTGCCAGCAGTGCCTCCGGGACAGGGGTTGGTGGCTACACCTTC. It codes for CASSASGTGVGGYTF. V usage is TRBV6-5 and J usage is TRBJ1-2, with 10 bases identical to TRBD1. From germline, CDR1 is MNHEY and CDR2 SVGAGI. The CDR3 has 15 residues. V lost 5 bases, J lost 7 bases, and 10 bases stayed unmatched.

This sequence joins TRBV7-2 and TRBJ2-7, with 7 positions matching TRBD2. This CDR3 is 15 amino acids long. After removal of 5 bases from V and 0 bases from J, the junction contained 7 bases not matched to a gene. CDR1 and CDR2 (germline): SGHTA, FQGNSA. The CDR3 region has the DNA TGTGCCAGCAGCGCGCTACTAGCGAGCTCCTACGAGCAGTACTTC. Protein sequence: CASSALLASSYEQYF.

The rearrangement uses TRBV27 and TRBJ2-1; D possibly corresponds to TRBD1 (6 bases). CDR3 length: 16 residues. V shed 7 bases and J shed 3 bases, with 19 bases lying between them. Germline V gives CDR1 MNHEY, CDR2 SMNVEV (reference sequence). The CDR3 sequence is CASTSSRGRNYNEQFF. The CDR3, as DNA: TGTGCCAGCACTAGTTCCAGGGGAAGGAACTACAATGAGCAGTTCTTC.

The gene calls are TRBV9 and TRBJ2-3; 8 bases are shared with TRBD2. This CDR3 has 15 amino acids. Germline V gene sequence: CDR1 SGDLS, CDR2 YYNGEE. V lost 4 bases and J lost 0; bases outside the gene matches: 4. DNA of the CDR3: TGTGCCAGCAGCTTCGGGGGGGTGAGCACAGATACGCAGTATTTT. This encodes CASSFGGVSTDTQYF.

This clone occurred once. The chain carries TRBV13 and TRBJ1-2; weak D call: TRBD1 (5 bases). V was trimmed by 2 bases and J by 8 bases, leaving 9 bases between them. Germline loops: CDR1 PRHDT, CDR2 FYEKMQ (reference sequence). The CDR3 loop spans 12 amino acids. CDR3 loop: CASSLFQGGYTF. The CDR3 coding sequence is TGTGCCAGCAGCTTATTCCAGGGCGGCTACACCTTC.

The chain couples TRBV7-8 to TRBJ2-1, with TRBD2 matching over 8 bases. V was pared by 2 bases and J by 10 bases, with 13 bases of the junction left unmatched. This CDR3 has 16 amino acids. Germline-derived CDR1 and CDR2 are SGHVS and FQNEAQ. The CDR3 loop is CASSLWGSGVPREQFF. Written as DNA, the CDR3 is TGTGCCAGCAGCTTATGGGGTAGCGGGGTCCCAAGGGAGCAGTTCTTC.

The rearrangement uses TRBV10-3 and TRBJ2-1; 10 nucleotides agree with TRBD2. This CDR3 spans 14 amino acids. V gave up 4 bases and J gave up 5 bases; unmatched junction bases: 2. CDR1 and CDR2 from the germline V gene are ENHRY and SYGVKD. CDR3: CAISGTSGNNEQFF. For the CDR3, the DNA is TGTGCCATCAGTGGGACTAGCGGAAACAATGAGCAGTTCTTC.

V and J are TRBV7-2 and TRBJ2-4; D call uncertain. Germline lookup yields CDR1 SGHTA and CDR2 FQGNSA. V lost 1 base and J 9 bases, leaving 16 bases between the germline ends. The length of the CDR3 is 15 residues. The CDR3 nucleotides read TGTGCCAGCAGCTTAGAGGTATCATTGGCGGTCATTCAGTACTTC. Protein: CASSLEVSLAVIQYF.

This chain connects TRBV7-3 to TRBJ2-1; 7 nucleotides line up with TRBD1. The germline V gene encodes CDR1 SGHTA and CDR2 FQGTGA. This CDR3 has 15 residues. V trimming: 5 bases; J trimming: 4 bases; junction bases outside the gene matches: 8. The CDR3 reads CASSLLGQPYNEQFF. DNA for the CDR3: TGTGCCAGCAGCCTCTTGGGACAGCCGTACAATGAGCAGTTCTTC.

V usage is TRBV23-1 and J usage is TRBJ1-2, with no clear D. TRBV23-1 counts as an open reading frame of uncertain function. V was cut by 0 bases and J by 2 bases, with 16 bases left in between. This CDR3 has 17 amino acids. The CDR3 DNA reads as TGCGCCAGCAGTCAATCCGAGACCCTGGGGAGAAACTATGGCTACACCTTC. Its protein is CASSQSETLGRNYGYTF.

The V gene is TRBV27, the J gene TRBJ1-1; D gene uncertain. V lost 1 base and J lost 6, with 9 bases in between. The CDR3 has 13 residues. Germline-derived CDR1 and CDR2 are MNHEY and SMNVEV (reference sequence). This CDR3 reads CASSLYTRAEAFF. The CDR3 nucleotides read TGTGCCAGCAGTTTATACACCCGTGCTGAAGCTTTCTTT.

The V call is TRBV25-1, the J call TRBJ1-1, with a weak D call TRBD1 (5 bases). With 4 bases removed from V and 11 bases from J, the gap between germline ends came to 14 bases. Looked up from germline, CDR1 is MGHDK and CDR2 is SYGVNS. The CDR3 extends over 12 amino acids. The CDR3 is CASSAQGPEAFF. CDR3 DNA: TGTGCCAGCAGTGCGCAGGGTCCGGAGGCTTTCTTT.

The chain is built from TRBV4-2 and TRBJ2-7; TRBD2 is a possible D gene (6 bases). The CDR3 runs 15 residues. V lost 7 bases and J lost 0, with 16 bases in between. From germline, CDR1 is LGHNA and CDR2 YNFKEQ. The CDR3 here is CASNSLTGSSYEQYF. In DNA, the CDR3 is TGTGCCAGCAACTCTCTAACCGGGAGCTCCTACGAGCAGTACTTC.

The chain recombines TRBV7-2 with TRBJ2-2; 7 bases map to TRBD2. The CDR3 is 15 residues long. J was trimmed by 4 bases and V by 2 bases; bases with no gene match: 4. Germline V gene sequence: CDR1 SGHTA, CDR2 FQGNSA. CDR3 loop: CASSLMGGGTGELFF. The CDR3 coding sequence is TGTGCCAGCAGCTTAATGGGGGGGGGCACCGGGGAGCTGTTTTTT.